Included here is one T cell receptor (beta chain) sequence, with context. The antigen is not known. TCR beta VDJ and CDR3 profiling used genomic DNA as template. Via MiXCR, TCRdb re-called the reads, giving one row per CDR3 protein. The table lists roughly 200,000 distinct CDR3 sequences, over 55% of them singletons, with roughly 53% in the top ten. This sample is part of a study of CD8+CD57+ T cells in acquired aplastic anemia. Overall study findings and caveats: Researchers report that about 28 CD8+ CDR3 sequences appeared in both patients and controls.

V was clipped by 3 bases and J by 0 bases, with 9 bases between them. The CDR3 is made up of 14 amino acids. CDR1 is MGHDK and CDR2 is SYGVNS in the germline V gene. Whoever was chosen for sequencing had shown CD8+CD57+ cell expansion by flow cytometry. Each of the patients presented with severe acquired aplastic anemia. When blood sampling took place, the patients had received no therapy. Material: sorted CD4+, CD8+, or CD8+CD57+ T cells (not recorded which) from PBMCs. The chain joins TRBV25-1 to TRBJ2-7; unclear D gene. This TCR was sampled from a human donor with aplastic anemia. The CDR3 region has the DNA TGTGCCAGCAGTGACCCCCCGGGCTCCTACGAGCAGTACTTC. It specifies CASSDPPGSYEQYF.